Below, one TCR delta chain is given with its context. Its specificity is not known. A read error is likely here: a far larger clone is one base away. Other DNA sequences from this sample encode an identical CDR3 as well. Gammadelta T cells were flow-sorted from PBMC into Vgamma9/Vdelta2+ and Vdelta2-negative populations for bulk analysis. The data stem from a study of γδ T cells in repeated Plasmodium falciparum infection. Study-level points and caveats: Malian donors came from one small rural village, predominantly one ethnic group. Vdelta2-negative gammadelta repertoires, largely Vdelta1+, seemingly showed infection-driven waves of new clonal selection.

TCRdb applied CATT to the multiplex PCR reads for clone calling. The sample carries about 48,000 delta-chain clones, 1.5% to 2% recorded once. The germline V gene has CDR1 TSWWSYY and CDR2 QGS. This CDR3 is 17 amino acids long. The TCR was taken from a pool of human donors (malaria-infected and uninfected, not separated). V usage is TRDV1 and J usage is TRDJ1; perhaps TRDD3 as D (5 bases). The sequencing sample was made of gamma-delta T cells from blood. This CDR3 is CALGERKGEPRTDKLIF. CDR3 in DNA: TGCGCTCTTGGGGAAAGGAAGGGCGAGCCCAGGACCGATAAACTCATCTTT.